These 26 T cell receptor beta chains came from one sample sequenced in a study of control samples from healthy donors and cancer patients. The method was immunoSEQ multiplex PCR; TCRdb's version includes in-frame clones alone and lacks a portion of them. The table has roughly 76,000 clones, 80% to 95% seen once. The source material was PBMCs. These receptor sequences come from a woman aged 40 to 49 with lung cancer.

V is TRBV28 and J is TRBJ1-1; D not resolved. This CDR3 spans 13 amino acids. Per the germline V gene, CDR1 is MDHEN and CDR2 is SYDVKM. V lost 1 base, J lost 1 base, and 4 bases lay in between. The CDR3 DNA reads TGTGCCAGCAGTTTATCGACGAACACTGAAGCTTTCTTT. Its protein is CASSLSTNTEAFF.

The rearrangement uses TRBV30 and TRBJ1-3; D is unclear. The CDR3 runs to 14 residues. Per germline, CDR1 GTSNPN and CDR2 SVGIG (reference sequence). V was cut by 3 bases and J by 1 base, with 10 bases left in between. The CDR3 DNA sequence: TGTGCCTGGAGCCTTATGGTATCTGGAAACACCATATATTTT. This sequence encodes CAWSLMVSGNTIYF.

The chain links TRBV5-3 to TRBJ2-3; no clear D gene. TRBV5-3 is annotated as an ORF whose role is uncertain. V lost 5 bases to trimming and J lost 8 bases, with 3 bases between them. The CDR3 sequence is 9 residues long. The chain's CDR3 is CARSCTQYF. For the CDR3, the DNA is TGTGCCAGAAGTTGTACGCAGTATTTT.

In this sample, this clone turned up a few times. The rearrangement joins TRBV5-6 to TRBJ2-3; 7 bases agree with TRBD2. Germline V gene data show CDR1 as SGHDT and CDR2 as YYEEEE. CDR3 length: 15 amino acids. V gave up 0 bases and J gave up 7 bases; unmatched junction bases: 8. CDR3 sequence reads: CASSLVQLAEYTQYF. The CDR3 region has the DNA TGTGCCAGCAGCTTGGTTCAGCTAGCGGAATATACGCAGTATTTT.

The chain couples TRBV7-3 to TRBJ2-1, with a weak D call TRBD1 (6 bases). The germline gives CDR1 SGHTA, CDR2 FQGTGA. The CDR3 is made up of 12 amino acids. The ends were cut back, 4 bases at V and 9 bases at J, with 10 bases in the middle. The CDR3 nucleotides are TGTGCCAGCAGCTCACAGGGAACTGAGCAGTTCTTC. It is translated as CASSSQGTEQFF.

This chain's CDR3 is CASSPRNSGEAFF. The CDR3 region has the DNA TGTGCCAGCAGCCCTCGGAACAGCGGGGAAGCTTTCTTT. This chain joins TRBV11-3 and TRBJ1-1; no reliable D call. The CDR3 has 13 amino acids. Trimming shortened V by 5 bases and J by 8 bases, and 15 bases separated the two germline ends. CDR1 SGHNT and CDR2 YENEEA come from the germline V gene.

The V and J genes are TRBV6-5 and TRBJ2-5; 8 nucleotides line up with TRBD2. V gave up 8 bases and J gave up 1 base; unmatched junction bases: 9. This CDR3 spans 15 amino acids. The germline CDR1 and CDR2 sequences are MNHEY and SVGAGI. The CDR3: CASCESGGIQETQYF. CDR3 in DNA: TGTGCCAGCTGCGAGAGCGGGGGTATCCAAGAGACCCAGTACTTC.

The CDR3: CATSDLGSAQYF. As DNA, the CDR3 is TGTGCCACCAGTGATTTAGGGTCCGCGCAGTACTTC. The chain uses TRBV24-1 and TRBJ2-7; D remains unclear. Trimming took off 1 base at V and 9 bases at J, with 9 bases between the two ends. CDR1 and CDR2 (germline): KGHDR, SFDVKD. The CDR3 consists of 12 residues.

The V and J genes are TRBV4-2 and TRBJ2-3, with 7 positions matching TRBD2. V shed 4 bases, J shed 3 bases, and the junction held 10 bases outside the gene matches. The CDR3 has 16 amino acids. CDR1 is LGHNA and CDR2 is YNFKEQ in the germline V gene. CDR3 protein: CASSPLAGEGTDTQYF. The CDR3 DNA follows: TGTGCCAGCAGCCCCCTGGCGGGGGAGGGGACAGATACGCAGTATTTT.

V usage is TRBV5-1 and J usage is TRBJ2-3, with 15 bases that match TRBD2. The CDR3 consists of 18 residues. Germline CDR1 reads SGHRS; CDR2 reads YFSETQ. The junction had 14 bases not matched to a gene; V was cut back by 4 bases and J by 8 bases. CDR3 protein: CASSLTGGTSGGYVTQYF. The CDR3, as DNA: TGCGCCAGCAGCCTCACGGGAGGGACTAGCGGGGGGTATGTTACGCAGTATTTT.

The chain links TRBV10-3 to TRBJ1-1, with 7 bases matching TRBD1. Looked up from germline, CDR1 is ENHRY and CDR2 is SYGVKD. After removal of 10 bases from V and 0 bases from J, the junction contained 8 bases not matched to a gene. This CDR3 is 14 amino acids long. The DNA for the CDR3 is TGTGCCACTACAGGGGCGGATATGAACACTGAAGCTTTCTTT. Its protein product is CATTGADMNTEAFF.

The rearrangement joins TRBV30 to TRBJ2-2; D is unclear. Trimming removed 4 bases at V and 1 base at J, with 10 bases between. Germline lookup yields CDR1 GTSNPN and CDR2 SVGIG (reference sequence). The CDR3 runs to 14 residues. For the CDR3, the DNA is TGTGCCTGGAATCGCCTCCTGAACACCGGGGAGCTGTTTTTT. The encoded protein is CAWNRLLNTGELFF.

V gene TRBV3-1 (or the pseudogene TRBV3-2) combines with J gene TRBJ2-2; D not certain. The germline V and J ends were trimmed by 1 base and 9 bases, with 6 bases remaining between them. The CDR3 has 12 amino acids. Germline-derived CDR1 and CDR2 are LGHDT and YNNKEL (reference sequence). CDR3 region: CASSQVPRELFF. CDR3 nucleotide sequence: TGTGCCAGCAGCCAAGTCCCTAGGGAGCTGTTTTTT.

This clone was counted once. The gene calls are TRBV19 and TRBJ2-1; 9 bases align to TRBD1. This CDR3 region has 15 residues. V was pared by 7 bases and J by 4 bases, with 8 bases of the junction left unmatched. Per the germline V gene, CDR1 is LNHDA and CDR2 is SQIVND (reference sequence). The CDR3 loop is CASTGGQGIYNEQFF. CDR3 nucleotide sequence: TGTGCCAGTACCGGTGGACAGGGGATATACAATGAGCAGTTCTTC.

V is TRBV6-1 and J is TRBJ1-1, with 9 bases identical to TRBD1. CDR1 MNHNS and CDR2 SASEGT come from the germline V gene. This CDR3 is built from 15 residues. Unmatched junction bases numbered 3, after V lost 3 bases and J lost 1 base. CDR3 sequence reads: CASSEPGQGNTEAFF. The DNA of the CDR3 is TGTGCCAGCAGTGAGCCGGGACAGGGGAACACTGAAGCTTTCTTT.

The genes are TRBV27 and TRBJ1-4, with 7 bases lining up with TRBD1. This CDR3 contains 14 residues. The junction had 8 bases not matched to a gene; V was cut back by 6 bases and J by 7 bases. Looked up from germline, CDR1 is MNHEY and CDR2 is SMNVEV (reference sequence). CDR3 DNA sequence: TGTGCCAGCAGCCCAGGGGGGGTTGGTGAAAAACTGTTTTTT. It yields the protein CASSPGGVGEKLFF.

The rearrangement uses TRBV7-9 and TRBJ1-1; the match to TRBD1 covers 7 bases. Trimming took 3 bases from V and 6 from J; bases not matched to a gene: 7. The CDR3 runs 14 residues. The germline CDR1 and CDR2 sequences are SEHNR and FQNEAQ (reference sequence). The CDR3 DNA reads TGTGCCAGCAGCTTGTTATTACAGGGGCCTGAAGCTTTCTTT. Protein: CASSLLLQGPEAFF. Together with reference TRBV7-9 and TRBJ1-1, the CDR3 gives the full variable domain: DTGVSQNPRHKITKRGQNVTFRCDPISEHNRLYWYRQTLGQGPEFLTYFQNEAQLEKSRLLSDRFSAERPKGSFSTLEIQRTEQGDSAMYLCASSLLLQGPEAFFGQGTRLTVV.

DNA of the CDR3: TGTGCCAGCAGGGATCACAGGGGGATCAATGAAAAACTGTTTTTT. It specifies CASRDHRGINEKLFF. The chain uses TRBV28 and TRBJ1-4; 8 nucleotides align to TRBD1. The CDR3 has 15 amino acids. CDR1 is MDHEN and CDR2 is SYDVKM in the germline V gene. The V segment lost 6 bases and the J segment 5 bases; nucleotides outside the gene matches: 8.

In DNA form, the CDR3 reads TGCGCCAGCAGTGAATCAGGGGGAGGCTACACCTTC. Amino acids: CASSESGGGYTF. The J gene is TRBJ1-2, the V gene TRBV10-2; 7 positions match TRBD1. V trimming: 3 bases; J trimming: 8 bases; junction bases outside the gene matches: 3. The CDR3 loop spans 12 amino acids. Germline V gives CDR1 WSHSY, CDR2 SAAADI.

The rearrangement links TRBV27 to TRBJ2-3, with D uncertain. The CDR3 totals 14 residues. Germline loops: CDR1 MNHEY, CDR2 SMNVEV (reference sequence). V was shortened by 6 bases and J by 2 bases, with 12 bases between the two germline ends. The CDR3 protein is CASRILGNTDTQYF. The DNA for the CDR3 is TGTGCCAGCAGAATTCTGGGCAACACAGATACGCAGTATTTT.

The rearrangement uses TRBV4-1 and TRBJ1-2, with D uncertain. The germline gives CDR1 MGHRA, CDR2 YSYEKL. V was trimmed by 0 bases and J by 8 bases, leaving 13 bases between them. The CDR3 is made up of 14 amino acids. The CDR3 reads CASSQDPRTAGYTF. The CDR3 nucleotides are TGCGCCAGCAGCCAAGATCCCAGGACGGCCGGCTACACCTTC.

The CDR3 region has the DNA TGTGCTAGTGGCCCGAGCGGGGGGGCTTACGAGCAGTACTTC. Translated, it gives CASGPSGGAYEQYF. The rearrangement joins TRBV12-5 to TRBJ2-7; TRBD2 agrees at 10 bases. Germline-derived CDR1 and CDR2 are LGHNT and FRNRAP. V dropped 6 bases and J dropped 4; count of bases not matched to a gene: 6. CDR3 length: 14 residues.

The chain has TRBV19 and TRBJ1-3; TRBD1 aligns across 9 bases. V shed 8 bases, J shed 7 bases, and the junction held 12 bases outside the gene matches. Looked up from germline, CDR1 is LNHDA and CDR2 is SQIVND (reference sequence). The CDR3 sequence is 15 residues long. CDR3: CASGSGQGFWNTIYF. The CDR3 DNA sequence: TGTGCCAGTGGGTCGGGACAGGGCTTTTGGAACACCATATATTTT. The complete variable domain, with remaining parts taken from reference TRBV19 and TRBJ1-3, reads DGGITQSPKYLFRKEGQNVTLSCEQNLNHDAMYWYRQDPGQGLRLIYYSQIVNDFQKGDIAEGYSVSREKKESFPLTVTSAQKNPTAFYLCASGSGQGFWNTIYFGEGSWLTVV.

V gene TRBV18 combines with J gene TRBJ1-4; D might be TRBD1 (5 bases). The CDR3 contains 15 residues. The germline gives CDR1 KGHSH, CDR2 LQKENI. V was cut by 3 bases and J by 7 bases, with 15 bases left in between. This CDR3 is CASSPLGSQGEKLFF. Written as DNA, the CDR3 is TGTGCCAGCTCACCTTTGGGGTCCCAGGGTGAAAAACTGTTTTTT.

CDR3 bases: TGTGCCAGCAGCTTGGAGCGAGACAGGGTAGCTGAAGCTTTCTTT. It translates to CASSLERDRVAEAFF. The chain has TRBV7-2 and TRBJ1-1, with 7 bases identical to TRBD1. Germline V CDR1 and CDR2: SGHTA, FQGNSA. This CDR3 is built from 15 residues. After removal of 3 bases from V and 6 bases from J, the junction contained 10 bases not matched to a gene.

This clone was recorded only once. The rearrangement joins TRBV2 to TRBJ1-5, with D unclear. This CDR3 spans 14 amino acids. CDR1 SNHLY and CDR2 FYNNEI come from the germline V gene. V was cut by 3 bases and J by 5 bases, with 11 bases left in between. CDR3 in DNA: TGTGCCAGCAGTGACCAAACACAGTATCAGCCCCAGCATTTT. Its protein product is CASSDQTQYQPQHF.